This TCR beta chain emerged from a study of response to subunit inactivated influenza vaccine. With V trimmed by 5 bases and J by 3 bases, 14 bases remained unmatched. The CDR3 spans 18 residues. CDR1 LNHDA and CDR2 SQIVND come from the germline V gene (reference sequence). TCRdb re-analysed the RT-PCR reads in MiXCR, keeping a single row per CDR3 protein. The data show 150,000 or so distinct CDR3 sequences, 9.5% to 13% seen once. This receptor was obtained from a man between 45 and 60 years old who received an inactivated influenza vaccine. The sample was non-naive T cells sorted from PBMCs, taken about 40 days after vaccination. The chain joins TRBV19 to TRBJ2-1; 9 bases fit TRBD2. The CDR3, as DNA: TGTGCCAGTAGTCCCAACGGCCAGCTAGCGGGGCACTACAATGAGCAGTTCTTC. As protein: CASSPNGQLAGHYNEQFF.